Listed below are T cell receptor beta chains from one sample, sequenced in a study of OX40 agonist ivuxolimab in advanced cancers. The repertoire was sequenced with immunoSEQ multiplex PCR; TCRdb's copy has only in-frame clones and lacks some. The repertoire has about 48,000 clones, roughly 84% of them found once; the top ten carry 1% to 1.3%. Material: CD4+ or CD8+ T cells sorted from blood, obtained in a trial of the OX40 agonist ivuxolimab. Receptors were obtained from an adult with an advanced solid tumor such as melanoma, head and neck, liver or kidney cancer. The CDR3 runs from the conserved cysteine through the conserved F or W. The order of the fields is V gene, CDR3 protein.

TRBV4-1 | CASSQDPSSPLHF
TRBV29-1 | CSVPRAQYF
TRBV10-3 | CAISPGTGQGAPLHF
TRBV7-2 | CASSLEGQAYEQYF
TRBV30 | CAWSSTGSTDTQYF
TRBV15 | CATSRVRQGAGNTIYF
TRBV30 | CAWSVARSGRVGELFF
TRBV9 | CASSVVLGGEQYF
TRBV19 | CASSMIGPRDNEQFF
TRBV25-1 | CASSEARGRSEKLFF
TRBV30 | CAWSGRPNTEAFF
TRBV11-3 | CASSVQGKGEDTQYF
TRBV7-3 | CASSLRGQAETQYF
TRBV14 | CASSPYRGVGAGELFF
TRBV7-2 | CASSVPPRGTGELFF